This T cell receptor beta chain was identified in a study of blood T cell repertoires in COVID-19. Study-level information: Spain, Italy and the United States supplied samples that represented acute and convalescent COVID-19. Nucleic acid was either cDNA or gDNA, and it came from T cells, B-cell-depleted T cells, or PBMCs.

Original analysis: Reference gene primers were amplified, and this amplification served to estimate nucleated cell counts. Method: immunoSEQ multiplex PCR; TCRdb's copy keeps in-frame clones and lacks some. V, J and clone size derive from that table, while D and trimming were established from the DNA sequence. The repertoire includes 200,000 to 250,000 clones, approximately 90% of them detected once, and 12% sits in the top ten. In germline, CDR1 is MNHEY, CDR2 SVGAGI. The CDR3 runs to 13 residues. V lost 6 bases and J lost 4; bases outside the gene matches: 4. The chain couples TRBV6-5 to TRBJ1-2; 8 bases line up with TRBD1. The sample taken for sequencing was peripheral blood. The TCR comes from a woman between 18 and 30 years old who had recovered from COVID-19. The CDR3 here is CASRSDRVYGYTF. Written as DNA, the CDR3 is TGTGCCAGCAGATCGGACAGGGTCTATGGCTACACCTTC.